The rows below give T cell receptor beta chains drawn from one sample of a study of T cell responses to AZD1222 COVID-19 vaccine. Sequenced by immunoSEQ multiplex PCR; TCRdb stores in-frame clones only, minus some. The sample yields approximately 200,000 clones, about nine tenths seen once. Material: peripheral blood, obtained 28 days after the second AZD1222 dose. These receptors were obtained from an adult who received the AZD1222 COVID-19 vaccine. Both conserved end residues are part of each CDR3. D genes are given only for firm matches. A row's size may be missing; if present it is once, few, many or a size class.

clone size	D gene	V gene	J gene	CDR3 protein	CDR3 DNA
NA	NA	TRBV9	TRBJ2-3	CASSVLPLDTQYF	TGTGCCAGCAGCGTACTCCCTTTAGATACGCAGTATTTT
NA	TRBD1	TRBV11-2	TRBJ2-7	CASSLRQGLLVEQYF	TGTGCCAGCAGCCTCCGACAGGGCTTACTAGTAGAGCAGTACTTC
NA	NA	TRBV3-1/TRBV3-2	TRBJ2-5	CASRGLPGETQYF	TGTGCCAGCCGGGGGCTCCCGGGAGAGACCCAGTACTTC
NA	TRBD1	TRBV19	TRBJ2-3	CASSIGQGRGDTQYF	TGTGCCAGTAGTATCGGACAGGGGAGAGGAGATACGCAGTATTTT
NA	NA	TRBV6-5	TRBJ1-5	CASSSGDQPQHF	TGTGCCAGCAGTTCCGGGGATCAGCCCCAGCATTTT
NA	NA	TRBV7-5	TRBJ2-4	CARSLSRVGAKNIQYF	TGTGCCAGAAGCCTGTCGAGGGTGGGAGCCAAAAACATTCAGTACTTC
NA	TRBD1	TRBV5-4	TRBJ1-1	CASNNQRDRTLNTEAFF	TGTGCCAGCAACAACCAACGGGACAGAACCCTGAACACTGAAGCTTTCTTT
once	TRBD1	TRBV7-2	TRBJ1-4	CASSWTGSRTNEKLFF	TGTGCCAGCAGCTGGACAGGGAGTAGGACTAATGAAAAACTGTTTTTT
NA	NA	TRBV5-4	TRBJ1-1	CASSLDRQRGEAFF	TGTGCCAGCAGCTTGGATCGACAGCGCGGTGAAGCTTTCTTT
NA	NA	TRBV9	TRBJ1-2	CASSTGSDGYTF	TGTGCCAGCAGTACAGGGTCCGATGGCTACACCTTC
once	NA	TRBV6-5	TRBJ2-2	CASSYGQVTGELFF	TGTGCCAGCAGTTACGGGCAGGTCACCGGGGAGCTGTTTTTT
NA	NA	TRBV3-1/TRBV3-2	TRBJ2-7	CASSQEFSQVEQYF	TGTGCCAGCAGCCAAGAATTCTCACAAGTCGAGCAGTACTTC
NA	NA	TRBV24-1	TRBJ2-7	CATSDLDRNEQYF	TGTGCCACCAGTGATTTGGACCGTAACGAGCAGTACTTC
NA	TRBD2	TRBV18	TRBJ2-3	CASSPPGLAGEWEDTQYF	TGTGCCAGCTCACCGCCGGGACTAGCGGGAGAATGGGAAGATACGCAGTATTTT